The source of this TCR beta chain is a study of blood T cell repertoires in COVID-19. Study-wide background: T cells, B-cell-depleted T cells, or PBMCs provided the cDNA or gDNA that served as material.

Only in-frame clones appear in the TCRdb table, and some are missing; sequencing was by immunoSEQ multiplex PCR. The table has 200,000 or so clones, roughly four fifths seen once. Germline V lookup: CDR1 SNHLY, CDR2 FYNNEI. J lost 3 bases, V lost 2 bases, and 6 bases had no gene match. The CDR3 contains 16 residues. The source is a man aged 30 to 45 with active or convalescent COVID-19. V gene TRBV2 combines with J gene TRBJ2-5; 10 nucleotides align to TRBD2. Sequenced sample: peripheral blood. This chain's CDR3 is CASSEQGSGGKETQYF. In nucleotides, the CDR3 is TGTGCCAGCAGTGAACAGGGTAGCGGGGGGAAAGAGACCCAGTACTTC.